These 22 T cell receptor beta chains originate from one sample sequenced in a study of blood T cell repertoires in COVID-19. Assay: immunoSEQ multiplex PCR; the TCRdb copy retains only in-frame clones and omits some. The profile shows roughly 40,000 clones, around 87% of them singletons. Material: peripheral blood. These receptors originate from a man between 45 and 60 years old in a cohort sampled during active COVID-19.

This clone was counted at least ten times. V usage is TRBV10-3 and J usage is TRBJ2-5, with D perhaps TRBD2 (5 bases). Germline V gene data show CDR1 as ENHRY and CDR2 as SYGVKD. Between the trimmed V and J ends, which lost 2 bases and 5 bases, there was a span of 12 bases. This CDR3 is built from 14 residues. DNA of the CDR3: TGTGCCATCAGTGAGCCGGGTGGGGAGGAGACCCAGTACTTC. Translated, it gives CAISEPGGEETQYF.

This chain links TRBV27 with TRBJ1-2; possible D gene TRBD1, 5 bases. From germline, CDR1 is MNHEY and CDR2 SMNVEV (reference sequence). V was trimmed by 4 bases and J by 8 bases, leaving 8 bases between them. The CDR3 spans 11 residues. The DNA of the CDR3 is TGTGCCAGCAGTTCCCGGGGGGGCTACACCTTC. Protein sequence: CASSSRGGYTF.

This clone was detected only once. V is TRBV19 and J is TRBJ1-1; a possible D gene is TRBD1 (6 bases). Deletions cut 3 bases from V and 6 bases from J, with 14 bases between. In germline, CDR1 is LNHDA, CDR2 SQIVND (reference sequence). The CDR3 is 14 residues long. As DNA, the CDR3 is TGTGCCAGTAGTATGGTGCGGGGGCACTCTGAAGCTTTCTTT. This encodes CASSMVRGHSEAFF. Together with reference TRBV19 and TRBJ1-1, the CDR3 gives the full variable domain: DGGITQSPKYLFRKEGQNVTLSCEQNLNHDAMYWYRQDPGQGLRLIYYSQIVNDFQKGDIAEGYSVSREKKESFPLTVTSAQKNPTAFYLCASSMVRGHSEAFFGQGTRLTVV.

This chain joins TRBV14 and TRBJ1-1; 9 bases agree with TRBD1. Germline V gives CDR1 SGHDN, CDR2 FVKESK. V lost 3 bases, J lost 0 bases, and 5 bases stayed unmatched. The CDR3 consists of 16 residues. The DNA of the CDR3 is TGTGCCAGCAGCCATCGACAGGGGGGGATGAACACTGAAGCTTTCTTT. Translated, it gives CASSHRQGGMNTEAFF.

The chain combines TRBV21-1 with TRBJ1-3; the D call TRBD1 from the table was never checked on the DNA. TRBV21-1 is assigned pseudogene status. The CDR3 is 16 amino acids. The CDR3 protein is CASTLPSPDREHTIYF. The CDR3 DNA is TGTGCCAGCACCCTACCGTCCCCGGACAGGGAACACACCATATATTTT.

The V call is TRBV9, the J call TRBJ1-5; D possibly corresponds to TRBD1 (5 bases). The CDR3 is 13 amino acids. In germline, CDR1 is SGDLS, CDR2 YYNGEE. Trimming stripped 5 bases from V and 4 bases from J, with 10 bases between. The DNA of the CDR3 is TGTGCCAGCAGTGCAGGGTTGAATCAGCCCCAGCATTTT. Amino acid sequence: CASSAGLNQPQHF.

The CDR3 sequence: CASSDSDRDEQFF. The CDR3 DNA reads TGTGCCAGCAGTGACTCTGATCGCGATGAGCAGTTCTTC. V usage is TRBV6-4 and J usage is TRBJ2-1; the D is unclear. V lost 0 bases, J lost 8 bases, and 8 bases lay in between. There are 13 residues in the CDR3. Germline V gene lookup returns CDR1 MRHNA and CDR2 SNTAGT.

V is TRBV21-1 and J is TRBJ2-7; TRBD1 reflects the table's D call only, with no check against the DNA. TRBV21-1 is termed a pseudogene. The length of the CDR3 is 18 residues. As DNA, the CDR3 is TGTGCCAGCAGCAAACTTCCACCGGAACCCTACGGCCAGGACGAGCAGTACGTC. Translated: CASSKLPPEPYGQDEQYV.

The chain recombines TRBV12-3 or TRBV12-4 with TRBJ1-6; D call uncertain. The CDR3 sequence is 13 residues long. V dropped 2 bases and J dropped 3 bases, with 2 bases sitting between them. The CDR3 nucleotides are TGTGCCAGCAGTTTACTCTATAATTCACCCCTCCACTTT. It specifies CASSLLYNSPLHF.

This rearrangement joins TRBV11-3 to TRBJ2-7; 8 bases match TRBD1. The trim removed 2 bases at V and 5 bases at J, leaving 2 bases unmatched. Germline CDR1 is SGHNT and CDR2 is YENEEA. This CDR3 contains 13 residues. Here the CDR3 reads CASSLQGADEQYF. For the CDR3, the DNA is TGTGCCAGCAGCTTACAGGGGGCTGACGAGCAGTACTTC.

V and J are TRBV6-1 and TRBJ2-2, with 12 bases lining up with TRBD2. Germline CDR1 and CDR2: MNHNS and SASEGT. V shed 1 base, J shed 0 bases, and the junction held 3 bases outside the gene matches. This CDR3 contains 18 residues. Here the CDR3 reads CASSEETSGSANTGELFF. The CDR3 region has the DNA TGTGCCAGCAGTGAAGAGACTAGCGGGAGTGCGAACACCGGGGAGCTGTTTTTT.

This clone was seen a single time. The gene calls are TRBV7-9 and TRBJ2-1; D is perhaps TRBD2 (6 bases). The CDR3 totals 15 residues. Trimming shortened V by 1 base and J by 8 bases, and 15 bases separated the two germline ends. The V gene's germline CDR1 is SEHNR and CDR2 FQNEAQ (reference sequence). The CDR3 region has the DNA TGTGCCAGCAGCTTAGTAGGGAGGAACGCCGATGAGCAGTTCTTC. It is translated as CASSLVGRNADEQFF.

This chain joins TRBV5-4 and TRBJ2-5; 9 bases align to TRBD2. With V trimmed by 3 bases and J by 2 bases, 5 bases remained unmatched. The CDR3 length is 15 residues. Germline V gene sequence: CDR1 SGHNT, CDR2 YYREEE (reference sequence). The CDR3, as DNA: TGTGCCAGCAGCTCGGGACTAGCTGATCAAGAGACCCAGTACTTC. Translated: CASSSGLADQETQYF.

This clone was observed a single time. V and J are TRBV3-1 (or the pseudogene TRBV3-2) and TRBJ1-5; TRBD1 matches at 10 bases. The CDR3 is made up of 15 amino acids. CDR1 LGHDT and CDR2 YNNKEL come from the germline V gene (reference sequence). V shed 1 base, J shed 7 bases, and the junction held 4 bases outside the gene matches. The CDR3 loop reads CASSQGQGARQPQHF. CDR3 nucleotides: TGTGCCAGCAGCCAAGGACAGGGGGCGCGCCAGCCCCAGCATTTT.

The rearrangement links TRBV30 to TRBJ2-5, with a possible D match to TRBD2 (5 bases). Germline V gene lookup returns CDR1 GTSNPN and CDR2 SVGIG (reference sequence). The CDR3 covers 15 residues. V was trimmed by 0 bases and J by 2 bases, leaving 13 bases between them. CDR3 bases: TGTGCCTGGAGTGTCAAGGACTCCTATCAAGAGACCCAGTACTTC. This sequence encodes CAWSVKDSYQETQYF.

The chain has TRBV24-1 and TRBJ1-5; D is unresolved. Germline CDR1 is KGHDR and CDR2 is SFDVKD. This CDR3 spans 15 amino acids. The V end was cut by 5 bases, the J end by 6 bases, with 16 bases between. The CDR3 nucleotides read TGTGCCACCAGTGCTGAGACAACGAACGGTCAGCCCCAGCATTTT. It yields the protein CATSAETTNGQPQHF.

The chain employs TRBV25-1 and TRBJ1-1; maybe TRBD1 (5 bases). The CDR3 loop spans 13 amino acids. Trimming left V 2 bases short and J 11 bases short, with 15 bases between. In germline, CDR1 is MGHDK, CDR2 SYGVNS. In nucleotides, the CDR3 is TGTGCCAGCAGTGAAGGGACTCCCCGGAAGGCTTTCTTT. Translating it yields CASSEGTPRKAFF.

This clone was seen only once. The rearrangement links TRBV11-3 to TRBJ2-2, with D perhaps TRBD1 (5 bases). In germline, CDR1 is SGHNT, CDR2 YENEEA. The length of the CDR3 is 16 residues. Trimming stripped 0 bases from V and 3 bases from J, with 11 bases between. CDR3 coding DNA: TGTGCCAGCAGCTTAGATCTGGCAGGGTACACCGGGGAGCTGTTTTTT. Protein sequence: CASSLDLAGYTGELFF.

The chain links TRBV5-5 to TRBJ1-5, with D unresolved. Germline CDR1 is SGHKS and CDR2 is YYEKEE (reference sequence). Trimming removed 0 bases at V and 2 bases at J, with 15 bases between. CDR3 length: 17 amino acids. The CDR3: CASSLDSGTRGNQPQHF. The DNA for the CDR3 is TGTGCCAGCAGCTTGGATTCCGGCACGAGGGGCAATCAGCCCCAGCATTTT.

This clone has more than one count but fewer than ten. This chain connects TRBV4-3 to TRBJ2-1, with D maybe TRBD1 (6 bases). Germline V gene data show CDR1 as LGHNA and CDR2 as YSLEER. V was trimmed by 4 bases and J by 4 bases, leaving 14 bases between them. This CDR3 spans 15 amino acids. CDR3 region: CASSPTGIGYNEQFF. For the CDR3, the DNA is TGCGCCAGCAGCCCTACAGGGATCGGATACAATGAGCAGTTCTTC.

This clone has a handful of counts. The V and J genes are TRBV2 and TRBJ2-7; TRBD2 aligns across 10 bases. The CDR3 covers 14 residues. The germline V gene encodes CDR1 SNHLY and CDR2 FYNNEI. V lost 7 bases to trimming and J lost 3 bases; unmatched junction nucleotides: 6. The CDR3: CASIASGGFYEQYF. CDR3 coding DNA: TGTGCCAGCATAGCTAGCGGGGGATTCTACGAGCAGTACTTC.

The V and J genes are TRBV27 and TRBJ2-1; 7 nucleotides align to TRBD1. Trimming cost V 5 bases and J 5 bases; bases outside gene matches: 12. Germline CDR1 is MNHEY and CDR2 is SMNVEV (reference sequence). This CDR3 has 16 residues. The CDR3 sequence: CASSPQTGRIDNEQFF. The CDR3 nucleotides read TGTGCCAGCAGTCCTCAGACAGGGAGAATAGACAATGAGCAGTTCTTC.